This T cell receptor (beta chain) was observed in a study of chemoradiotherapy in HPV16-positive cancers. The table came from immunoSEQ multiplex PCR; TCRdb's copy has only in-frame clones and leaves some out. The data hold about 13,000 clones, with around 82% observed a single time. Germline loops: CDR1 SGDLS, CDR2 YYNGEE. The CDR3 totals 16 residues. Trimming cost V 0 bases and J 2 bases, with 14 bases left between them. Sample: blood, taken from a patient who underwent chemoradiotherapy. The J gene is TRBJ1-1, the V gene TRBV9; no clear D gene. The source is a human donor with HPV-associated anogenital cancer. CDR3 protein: CASSVALVGSNTEAFF. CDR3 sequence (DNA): TGTGCCAGCAGCGTAGCATTGGTGGGCAGCAACACTGAAGCTTTCTTT.